The 17 T cell receptor beta chains below all came from one sample that was sequenced in a study of long-term antiretroviral therapy in people with HIV. It was version v3.0 of the immunoSEQ assay that was run at survey level. TCRdb's copy holds only in-frame clones and misses some; the assay was immunoSEQ multiplex PCR. The sample records about 24,000 clones, around 90% being singletons. The source was unsorted PBMCs, collected 1.8 years before starting antiretroviral therapy. The source is a man in his fifties with HIV.

The chain joins TRBV4-1 to TRBJ2-2, with 11 bases lining up with TRBD2. Germline V CDR1 and CDR2: MGHRA, YSYEKL. The CDR3 extends over 15 amino acids. J gave up 1 base and V 5 bases, and 0 bases lay outside the gene matches. The CDR3 here is CASSGLAGNTGELFF. CDR3 nucleotide sequence: TGCGCCAGCAGCGGACTAGCGGGGAACACCGGGGAGCTGTTTTTT.

The V call is TRBV29-1, the J call TRBJ1-2; D unresolved. This CDR3 is 12 amino acids long. CDR1 and CDR2 from the germline V gene are SQVTM and ANQGSEA. V was shortened by 7 bases and J by 4 bases, with 13 bases between the two germline ends. The CDR3 loop reads CSAGSPAYGYTF. As DNA, the CDR3 is TGCAGCGCGGGTAGTCCGGCCTATGGCTACACCTTC.

The gene calls are TRBV29-1 and TRBJ2-1; 11 bases fit TRBD2. This CDR3 spans 14 amino acids. The germline V gene has CDR1 SQVTM and CDR2 ANQGSEA. V trimming: 5 bases; J trimming: 3 bases; junction bases outside the gene matches: 3. The CDR3 bases are TGCAGCGTTCTAGCGGGGGGCCGCTACAATGAGCAGTTCTTC. Amino acids: CSVLAGGRYNEQFF.

The chain has TRBV29-1 and TRBJ2-1; 9 nucleotides match TRBD1. The V gene's germline CDR1 is SQVTM and CDR2 ANQGSEA. The V and J ends lost 6 bases and 9 bases, in that order; junction bases with no gene match: 12. The CDR3 length is 14 residues. CDR3: CSVGSGTGRIEQFF. CDR3 in DNA: TGCAGCGTAGGCTCCGGGACAGGGAGGATTGAGCAGTTCTTC.

The gene calls are TRBV11-2 and TRBJ2-7, with 12 positions matching TRBD2. V was pared by 5 bases and J by 1 base, with 6 bases of the junction left unmatched. Germline lookup yields CDR1 SGHAT and CDR2 FQNNGV. The CDR3 runs 16 residues. In nucleotides, the CDR3 is TGTGCCAGCAGCAGAGGACTAGCGGGATTATCCTACGAGCAGTACTTC. Protein product: CASSRGLAGLSYEQYF.

This clone was recorded a few times. The gene calls are TRBV28 and TRBJ1-6; D remains ambiguous. Trimming pared 11 bases from V and 9 bases from J, leaving 17 bases between. CDR3 length: 13 residues. Germline V gene data show CDR1 as MDHEN and CDR2 as SYDVKM. The CDR3 loop reads CAWRTSVGSPLHF. The CDR3 nucleotides are TGTGCCTGGCGCACGTCCGTGGGTTCACCCCTCCACTTT.

The chain employs TRBV7-9 and TRBJ2-7; 11 bases are shared with TRBD2. CDR1 SEHNR and CDR2 FQNEAQ come from the germline V gene (reference sequence). V gave up 3 bases and J gave up 3 bases; unmatched junction bases: 1. The CDR3 length is 14 residues. In DNA form, the CDR3 reads TGTGCCAGCAGCTTCACTAGCGGGAGCTACGAGCAGTACTTC. Amino acids: CASSFTSGSYEQYF. The complete variable domain, with remaining parts taken from reference TRBV7-9 and TRBJ2-7, reads DTGVSQNPRHKITKRGQNVTFRCDPISEHNRLYWYRQTLGQGPEFLTYFQNEAQLEKSRLLSDRFSAERPKGSFSTLEIQRTEQGDSAMYLCASSFTSGSYEQYFGPGTRLTVT.

The chain has TRBV18 and TRBJ2-6, with 8 positions matching TRBD2. Germline trimming cut 3 bases from V and 0 bases from J; bases unmatched to any gene: 4. The CDR3 is 17 amino acids. Germline loops: CDR1 KGHSH, CDR2 LQKENI. The CDR3: CASSPREGSSGANVLTF. Written as DNA, the CDR3 is TGTGCCAGCTCACCTCGGGAGGGTTCCTCTGGGGCCAACGTCCTGACTTTC.

The J gene is TRBJ2-3, the V gene TRBV5-1; 7 bases fit TRBD2. J lost 2 bases, V lost 7 bases, and 13 bases had no gene match. Per the germline V gene, CDR1 is SGHRS and CDR2 is YFSETQ. The CDR3 has 16 amino acids. In DNA, the CDR3 is TGCGCCAGCGAACCGACCCCCAGCGGGGACACAGATACGCAGTATTTT. It codes for CASEPTPSGDTDTQYF.

The chain has TRBV11-1 and TRBJ2-5; perhaps D is TRBD1 or TRBD2 (5 bases each). The CDR3 runs to 16 residues. The V and J ends lost 3 bases and 4 bases respectively, with 18 bases between them. The germline gives CDR1 SGHAT, CDR2 FQDESV (reference sequence). The CDR3 reads CASSFREIPGRETQYF. The CDR3, as DNA: TGTGCCAGCAGCTTCAGGGAGATCCCTGGGAGAGAGACCCAGTACTTC.

J is TRBJ1-1 and V is TRBV5-1, with a tentative D call TRBD1 (5 bases). Germline V gene data show CDR1 as SGHRS and CDR2 as YFSETQ. Trimming took off 4 bases at V and 6 bases at J, with 19 bases between the two ends. The CDR3 is made up of 15 amino acids. CDR3 DNA sequence: TGCGCCAGCAGCACGCGCGCTTCAGGGATGGCTGAAGCTTTCTTT. This sequence encodes CASSTRASGMAEAFF.

This chain connects TRBV28 to TRBJ1-2; D gene uncertain. V was trimmed by 1 base and J by 3 bases, leaving 0 bases between them. Looked up from germline, CDR1 is MDHEN and CDR2 is SYDVKM. The CDR3 consists of 11 residues. The CDR3 here is CASSLYYGYTF. For the CDR3, the DNA is TGTGCCAGCAGTTTATACTATGGCTACACCTTC.

V and J are TRBV5-1 and TRBJ1-1, with D possibly matching TRBD1 (5 bases). This CDR3 region has 15 residues. Per the germline V gene, CDR1 is SGHRS and CDR2 is YFSETQ. V lost 0 bases, J lost 4 bases, and 13 bases lay in between. This chain's CDR3 is CASSLGDRFGTEAFF. The CDR3 coding sequence is TGCGCCAGCAGCTTGGGAGACAGATTCGGCACTGAAGCTTTCTTT. The full variable domain, in which reference TRBV5-1 and TRBJ1-1 provide the parts outside the CDR3, is KAGVTQTPRYLIKTRGQQVTLSCSPISGHRSVSWYQQTPGQGLQFLFEYFSETQRNKGNFPGRFSGRQFSNSRSEMNVSTLELGDSALYLCASSLGDRFGTEAFFGQGTRLTVV.

The chain employs TRBV6-5 and TRBJ1-4; TRBD1 matches at 7 bases. The CDR3 is made up of 15 amino acids. In germline, CDR1 is MNHEY, CDR2 SVGAGI. V gave up 4 bases and J gave up 6 bases; unmatched junction bases: 8. CDR3 in DNA: TGTGCCAGCAGTTCCCTGACAGGGAGTTATGAAAAACTGTTTTTT. Protein sequence: CASSSLTGSYEKLFF.

CDR3 nucleotides: TGCGCCAGCAGCGGGACAGGTGGGACTGAGGATACGCAGTATTTT. Translated: CASSGTGGTEDTQYF. The rearrangement uses TRBV10-1 and TRBJ2-3; 8 bases map to TRBD1. Germline V CDR1 and CDR2: WNHNN, SYGVQD (reference sequence). V was pared by 6 bases and J by 6 bases, with 11 bases of the junction left unmatched. There are 15 residues in the CDR3.

This clone showed up just once. This chain uses TRBV2 with TRBJ2-2; tentative D call: TRBD1 (6 bases). There are 14 residues in the CDR3. CDR1 is SNHLY, CDR2 FYNNEI, per germline. Trimming took off 6 bases at V and 3 bases at J, with 11 bases between the two ends. The CDR3 reads CASRVQGDTGELFF. DNA of the CDR3: TGTGCCAGCAGGGTACAGGGCGACACCGGGGAGCTGTTTTTT.

The chain employs TRBV4-3 and TRBJ2-2; D is ambiguous. The germline CDR1 and CDR2 sequences are LGHNA and YSLEER. This CDR3 contains 12 residues. V gave up 8 bases and J gave up 4 bases, with 8 bases separating them. This CDR3 reads CASGEFTGELFF. The CDR3 DNA sequence: TGCGCCAGCGGAGAGTTCACCGGGGAGCTGTTTTTT.